A single sample is the source of the 16 T cell receptor beta chains below, sequenced in a study of chemoradiotherapy in HPV16-positive cancers. The repertoire was sequenced with immunoSEQ multiplex PCR; TCRdb's copy has only in-frame clones and lacks some. In the table there are about 2,700 clones, roughly 87% of which are singletons. The sample in question was tumor tissue, obtained from a patient who underwent chemoradiotherapy. These receptors were collected from a human donor with HPV-associated anogenital cancer.

The gene calls are TRBV7-2 and TRBJ2-7, with D perhaps matching TRBD2 (6 bases). The CDR3 is 15 residues long. V dropped 5 bases and J dropped 4 bases, with 18 bases sitting between them. CDR1 is SGHTA and CDR2 is FQGNSA in the germline V gene. The CDR3 nucleotides read TGTGCCAGCAGCCCTGTGGGGGGTGTCCAGTACGAGCAGTACTTC. Protein: CASSPVGGVQYEQYF.

The chain couples TRBV13 to TRBJ1-1, with TRBD1 matching over 9 bases. Germline V gives CDR1 PRHDT, CDR2 FYEKMQ (reference sequence). The CDR3 has 14 residues. The V segment lost 5 bases and the J segment 4 bases; nucleotides outside the gene matches: 5. CDR3 nucleotides: TGTGCCAGCAGCCAAGACAGGGGGGCCACTGAAGCTTTCTTT. Encoded protein: CASSQDRGATEAFF.

The V gene is TRBV14, the J gene TRBJ2-3; D might be TRBD2 (6 bases). CDR1 is SGHDN and CDR2 is FVKESK in the germline V gene. V dropped 1 base and J dropped 2 bases, with 16 bases sitting between them. The CDR3 has 17 amino acids. CDR3 in DNA: TGTGCCAGCAGCCAAGTTTGGGGGAGCGGGCTCACAGATACGCAGTATTTT. Its protein product is CASSQVWGSGLTDTQYF.

V gene TRBV4-3 combines with J gene TRBJ1-2, with D possibly being TRBD1 (5 bases). Trimming shortened V by 1 base and J by 0 bases, and 9 bases separated the two germline ends. The CDR3 has 15 residues. Germline-derived CDR1 and CDR2 are LGHNA and YSLEER. CDR3 sequence reads: CASSQVGVANYGYTF. The CDR3 DNA reads as TGCGCCAGCAGCCAAGTAGGGGTAGCTAACTATGGCTACACCTTC.

The chain uses TRBV9 and TRBJ1-2; D may be TRBD1 (5 bases). The CDR3 loop spans 16 amino acids. The V gene's germline CDR1 is SGDLS and CDR2 YYNGEE. The ends were cut back, 3 bases at V and 6 bases at J, with 21 bases in the middle. CDR3 protein: CASSGRNPHWGNGYTF. CDR3 nucleotides: TGTGCCAGCAGCGGACGGAACCCACACTGGGGGAATGGCTACACCTTC.

This clone has a handful of counts. The J gene is TRBJ2-7, the V gene TRBV19; tentatively, D is TRBD2 (5 bases). CDR1 LNHDA and CDR2 SQIVND come from the germline V gene (reference sequence). This CDR3 spans 12 amino acids. V was clipped by 3 bases and J by 7 bases, with 10 bases between them. The CDR3: CASSMGRGEQYF. In DNA, the CDR3 is TGTGCCAGTAGTATGGGTCGAGGGGAGCAGTACTTC. Filled out from reference TRBV19 and TRBJ2-7, the complete variable domain reads DGGITQSPKYLFRKEGQNVTLSCEQNLNHDAMYWYRQDPGQGLRLIYYSQIVNDFQKGDIAEGYSVSREKKESFPLTVTSAQKNPTAFYLCASSMGRGEQYFGPGTRLTVT.

V is TRBV6-1 and J is TRBJ2-7; 9 bases line up with TRBD1. Trimming removed 4 bases from V and 2 bases from J; junction bases left unmatched: 9. Per germline, CDR1 MNHNS and CDR2 SASEGT. The CDR3 spans 16 residues. The CDR3 DNA sequence: TGTGCCAGCAGTGGCACCGGGACAGGGCCCACCTACGAGCAGTACTTC. Translation gives CASSGTGTGPTYEQYF.

The CDR3 DNA sequence: TGTGCCAGCAGTGACACAGGGGAGCAATCACCCCTCCACTTT. Residues: CASSDTGEQSPLHF. This sequence joins TRBV25-1 and TRBJ1-6, with 7 nucleotides matching TRBD1. From germline, CDR1 is MGHDK and CDR2 SYGVNS. This CDR3 region has 14 residues. The V gene end was trimmed by 3 bases and the J gene end by 10 bases; junction bases not matched to a gene: 6.

The chain has TRBV18 and TRBJ2-1; the D gene is possibly TRBD2 (6 bases). Trimming removed 3 bases at V and 6 bases at J, with 18 bases between. Germline V gene sequence: CDR1 KGHSH, CDR2 LQKENI. The CDR3 contains 16 residues. The CDR3 sequence: CASSPLGVSGSNEQFF. The DNA of the CDR3 is TGTGCCAGCTCACCCTTGGGAGTTAGCGGTAGCAATGAGCAGTTCTTC.

The V gene is TRBV19, the J gene TRBJ2-6; D unclear. The length of the CDR3 is 15 residues. The V gene's germline CDR1 is LNHDA and CDR2 SQIVND (reference sequence). Trimming left V 5 bases short and J 0 bases short, with 8 bases between. The CDR3 spells CASSVSDSGANVLTF. The CDR3 nucleotides read TGTGCCAGTAGTGTCAGTGACTCTGGGGCCAACGTCCTGACTTTC.

CDR3 residues: CSVEVGGSLQYF. CDR3 DNA sequence: TGCAGCGTTGAAGTGGGCGGGAGCTTACAGTACTTC. The chain carries TRBV29-1 and TRBJ2-7; the match to TRBD2 covers 7 bases. V shed 1 base and J 10 bases; nucleotides not matched to a gene: 7. Germline CDR1 and CDR2: SQVTM and ANQGSEA. The CDR3 is made up of 12 amino acids.

In its sample, this clone was seen once. The V gene is TRBV9, the J gene TRBJ2-2, with D unclear. The germline V gene has CDR1 SGDLS and CDR2 YYNGEE. V lost 4 bases and J 5 bases, leaving 9 bases between the germline ends. The CDR3 consists of 13 residues. This CDR3 is CASSSWETGELFF. The CDR3 bases are TGTGCCAGCAGCTCATGGGAAACCGGGGAGCTGTTTTTT.

J is TRBJ1-2 and V is TRBV28, with D unresolved. Germline CDR1 and CDR2: MDHEN and SYDVKM. This CDR3 has 13 amino acids. With 8 bases removed from V and 4 bases from J, the gap between germline ends came to 14 bases. The CDR3 loop reads CASLSGETYGYTF. The CDR3 bases are TGTGCCAGCCTATCCGGGGAGACCTATGGCTACACCTTC.

In this sample, this clone turned up a few times. The rearrangement links TRBV27 to TRBJ2-3; D is ambiguous. This CDR3 comprises 14 residues. V lost 3 bases, J lost 0 bases, and 7 bases lay in between. From germline, CDR1 is MNHEY and CDR2 SMNVEV (reference sequence). CDR3 DNA: TGTGCCAGCAGTTTCGTAGGGAGCACAGATACGCAGTATTTT. This sequence encodes CASSFVGSTDTQYF.

The chain employs TRBV28 and TRBJ1-1; TRBD1 matches at 7 bases. Germline CDR1 MDHEN, CDR2 SYDVKM. V lost 4 bases, J lost 8 bases, and 13 bases stayed unmatched. The CDR3 is 15 residues long. The CDR3, as DNA: TGTGCCAGCAGTTCCCCCTCTACAGGGGCAGCGGAAGCTTTCTTT. Its protein product is CASSSPSTGAAEAFF.

The J gene is TRBJ2-1, the V gene TRBV27; TRBD2 matches 11 bases. The germline V gene has CDR1 MNHEY and CDR2 SMNVEV (reference sequence). Trimming took 8 bases from V and 7 from J; bases not matched to a gene: 4. The CDR3 is 13 residues long. The CDR3: CASPPSGRNEQFF. The CDR3 DNA reads as TGTGCCAGCCCCCCTAGCGGGAGGAATGAGCAGTTCTTC.